These 25 T cell receptor beta chains share one sample of origin, sequenced in a study of OX40 agonist ivuxolimab in advanced cancers. Profiled with immunoSEQ multiplex PCR; TCRdb holds only in-frame clones, not every one. The table shows roughly 82,000 clones, with more than 70% occurring only once. Sequenced here: CD4+ or CD8+ T cells sorted from blood, sampled in a trial of the OX40 agonist ivuxolimab. The receptors stem from an adult with an advanced solid tumor such as melanoma, head and neck, liver or kidney cancer.

The chain couples TRBV28 to TRBJ2-7; D call uncertain. The CDR3 has 13 residues. In germline, CDR1 is MDHEN, CDR2 SYDVKM. Trimming left V 3 bases short and J 2 bases short, with 8 bases between. CDR3 sequence (DNA): TGTGCCAGCAGTTTTTCGCTAACCTACGAGCAGTACTTC. Amino acids: CASSFSLTYEQYF.

This chain joins TRBV5-1 and TRBJ2-2, with 11 bases lining up with TRBD2. CDR3 length equals 17 residues. In germline, CDR1 is SGHRS, CDR2 YFSETQ. Losses at the gene ends were 3 bases for V and 5 bases for J; bases not matched to a gene: 9. The DNA of the CDR3 is TGCGCCAGCAGCTGGACGGGACTAGCGGTCGCGACCGGGGAGCTGTTTTTT. Translation: CASSWTGLAVATGELFF.

This chain joins TRBV19 and TRBJ1-1, with D maybe TRBD1 (5 bases). The CDR3 sequence is 14 residues long. Between the trimmed V and J ends, which lost 6 bases and 1 base, there was a span of 12 bases. From germline, CDR1 is LNHDA and CDR2 SQIVND (reference sequence). The CDR3 sequence: CASSAQGGNTEAFF. The CDR3 DNA reads as TGTGCCAGTAGCGCTCAGGGTGGGAACACTGAAGCTTTCTTT.

The chain is built from TRBV4-2 and TRBJ2-7; 9 positions match TRBD2. Per the germline V gene, CDR1 is LGHNA and CDR2 is YNFKEQ. J gave up 6 bases and V 0 bases, and 9 bases lay outside the gene matches. This CDR3 region has 16 residues. The CDR3 nucleotides read TGTGCCAGCAGCCAAGAATTAGCGGGAGAAACCTTCGAGCAGTACTTC. Amino acid sequence: CASSQELAGETFEQYF.

The chain links TRBV9 to TRBJ1-2, with 7 bases matching TRBD1. J was trimmed by 2 bases and V by 6 bases; bases with no gene match: 4. CDR3 size: 13 residues. Germline CDR1 reads SGDLS; CDR2 reads YYNGEE. The CDR3, as DNA: TGTGCCAGCACAGGCAGGGGGAACTATGGCTACACCTTC. This gives the protein CASTGRGNYGYTF.

Here the CDR3 reads CASSPTLSRRHNEQFF. The CDR3 DNA is TGTGCCAGCAGCCCCACGTTGAGTCGTAGGCACAATGAGCAGTTCTTC. The chain combines TRBV5-6 with TRBJ2-1; D gene uncertain. The CDR3 spans 16 residues. V lost 4 bases and J lost 5, with 19 bases in between. From germline, CDR1 is SGHDT and CDR2 YYEEEE.

The chain has TRBV25-1 and TRBJ2-7, with a tentative D call TRBD2 (5 bases). The germline gives CDR1 MGHDK, CDR2 SYGVNS. CDR3 size: 15 residues. V was cut by 1 base and J by 5 bases, with 15 bases left in between. In DNA form, the CDR3 reads TGTGCCAGCAGTGAATTAGGAACGGGATACGACGAGCAGTACTTC. This gives the protein CASSELGTGYDEQYF.

The chain links TRBV28 to TRBJ2-3; 7 nucleotides agree with TRBD2. The V gene end was trimmed by 6 bases and the J gene end by 3 bases; junction bases not matched to a gene: 15. Germline assignment: CDR1 MDHEN and CDR2 SYDVKM. The CDR3 runs to 17 residues. The CDR3 region is CASSFLYLAEGTDTQYF. In nucleotides, the CDR3 is TGTGCCAGCAGCTTCCTCTACCTAGCGGAGGGGACAGATACGCAGTATTTT.

The V gene is TRBV5-1, the J gene TRBJ2-1; D gene unclear. This CDR3 is 14 amino acids long. V dropped 0 bases and J dropped 10 bases, with 14 bases sitting between them. Looked up from germline, CDR1 is SGHRS and CDR2 is YFSETQ. The CDR3 region has the DNA TGCGCCAGCAGCTTGGTGGTGGGTGGTTCGGAGCAGTTCTTC. Its protein product is CASSLVVGGSEQFF.

This chain links TRBV7-9 with TRBJ2-7; a possible D gene is TRBD1 (6 bases). The V gene lost 5 bases and the J gene lost 7 bases, with 18 bases spanning the gap. The CDR3 is made up of 14 amino acids. The germline CDR1 and CDR2 sequences are SEHNR and FQNEAQ (reference sequence). The CDR3 DNA reads TGTGCCAGCAGCGTCTTAGGGGGTCAAGGGGAGCAGTACTTC. Its translation is CASSVLGGQGEQYF.

This clone turned up a few times. The chain combines TRBV19 with TRBJ1-5, with D possibly being TRBD1 (5 bases). This CDR3 has 15 amino acids. The germline gives CDR1 LNHDA, CDR2 SQIVND (reference sequence). Between the trimmed V and J ends, which lost 5 bases and 4 bases, there was a span of 15 bases. The CDR3 reads CASSPQGRGNQPQHF. The CDR3 nucleotides are TGTGCCAGTAGTCCGCAGGGACGGGGAAATCAGCCCCAGCATTTT.

This chain links TRBV9 with TRBJ2-7, with TRBD2 identical over 14 bases. Germline trimming cut 2 bases from V and 4 bases from J; bases unmatched to any gene: 8. Germline values: CDR1 SGDLS, CDR2 YYNGEE. CDR3 length: 17 amino acids. The CDR3 DNA follows: TGTGCCAGCAGCGTCGGGACTAGCGGGAGAGAAGGGTACGAGCAGTACTTC. This encodes CASSVGTSGREGYEQYF.

The CDR3 loop reads CASSLQGAREQYF. The CDR3, as DNA: TGTGCCAGCAGCTTGCAGGGTGCCCGCGAGCAGTACTTC. The V call is TRBV11-2, the J call TRBJ2-7; tentatively, D is TRBD1 (5 bases). Deletions cut 3 bases from V and 6 bases from J, with 12 bases between. The germline V gene has CDR1 SGHAT and CDR2 FQNNGV. The CDR3 consists of 13 residues.

The chain employs TRBV19 and TRBJ1-5; TRBD1 agrees at 7 bases. The V segment lost 5 bases and the J segment 6 bases; nucleotides outside the gene matches: 10. CDR3 length: 15 amino acids. Germline values: CDR1 LNHDA, CDR2 SQIVND (reference sequence). The CDR3 is CASSSRQGLVQPQHF. In DNA form, the CDR3 reads TGTGCCAGTAGTTCCCGACAGGGTTTGGTTCAGCCCCAGCATTTT.

The rearrangement uses TRBV5-1 and TRBJ2-5; possibly TRBD2 for D (5 bases). The germline CDR1 and CDR2 sequences are SGHRS and YFSETQ. The V end was cut by 4 bases, the J end by 5 bases, with 18 bases between. This CDR3 has 15 amino acids. CDR3 DNA: TGCGCCAGCAGCCCAGGTTGGGGAGATAGGGAGACCCAGTACTTC. Protein: CASSPGWGDRETQYF. The complete variable domain, with remaining parts taken from reference TRBV5-1 and TRBJ2-5, reads KAGVTQTPRYLIKTRGQQVTLSCSPISGHRSVSWYQQTPGQGLQFLFEYFSETQRNKGNFPGRFSGRQFSNSRSEMNVSTLELGDSALYLCASSPGWGDRETQYFGPGTRLLVL.

The chain uses TRBV15 and TRBJ2-3; no definite D call. Deletions cut 5 bases from V and 3 bases from J, with 6 bases between. CDR3 length equals 12 residues. CDR1 is LNHNV, CDR2 YYDKDF, per germline (reference sequence). The chain's CDR3 is CATSGLTDTQYF. In DNA, the CDR3 is TGTGCCACCAGCGGGTTGACAGATACGCAGTATTTT. Drawing the rest from reference TRBV15 and TRBJ2-3, the complete variable domain is DAMVIQNPRYQVTQFGKPVTLSCSQTLNHNVMYWYQQKSSQAPKLLFHYYDKDFNNEADTPDNFQSRRPNTSFCFLDIRSPGLGDTAMYLCATSGLTDTQYFGPGTRLTVL.

The rearrangement uses TRBV19 and TRBJ2-1; 9 bases agree with TRBD2. The germline V gene encodes CDR1 LNHDA and CDR2 SQIVND (reference sequence). With V trimmed by 5 bases and J by 9 bases, 5 bases remained unmatched. This CDR3 has 13 residues. The chain's CDR3 is CASSLREGVEQFF. The CDR3 nucleotides read TGTGCCAGTAGTTTGCGGGAGGGGGTTGAGCAGTTCTTC.

V is TRBV2 and J is TRBJ1-2, with 7 nucleotides matching TRBD1. This CDR3 has 15 residues. Germline V gene sequence: CDR1 SNHLY, CDR2 FYNNEI. Unmatched junction bases numbered 12, after V lost 5 bases and J lost 6 bases. DNA for the CDR3: TGTGCCAGCAGTCTACTCATAGGTGGGACAGATGGCTACACCTTC. Translation: CASSLLIGGTDGYTF. Drawing the rest from reference TRBV2 and TRBJ1-2, the complete variable domain is EPEVTQTPSHQVTQMGQEVILRCVPISNHLYFYWYRQILGQKVEFLVSFYNNEISEKSEIFDDQFSVERPDGSNFTLKIRSTKLEDSAMYFCASSLLIGGTDGYTFGSGTRLTVV.

The chain uses TRBV27 and TRBJ2-3, with 9 bases lining up with TRBD2. The germline V gene has CDR1 MNHEY and CDR2 SMNVEV (reference sequence). The CDR3 has 14 amino acids. After removal of 5 bases from V and 4 bases from J, the junction contained 4 bases not matched to a gene. The CDR3 sequence is CASSRLAVADTQYF. Here the CDR3 DNA reads TGTGCCAGCAGTCGACTAGCGGTCGCAGATACGCAGTATTTT.

The CDR3 DNA is TGTGCCAGCATTAAAGGAGCGGGAGGTACCTACGAGCAGTACTTC. Protein sequence: CASIKGAGGTYEQYF. The chain is built from TRBV6-6 and TRBJ2-7; TRBD2 agrees at 9 bases. The J segment lost 2 bases and the V segment lost 7 bases, leaving 9 bases of the junction unmatched. CDR1 MNHNY and CDR2 SVGAGI come from the germline V gene (reference sequence). The CDR3 is made up of 15 amino acids.

The chain is built from TRBV9 and TRBJ2-6; 7 bases align to TRBD1. Germline loops: CDR1 SGDLS, CDR2 YYNGEE. The CDR3 sequence is 16 residues long. The V and J ends lost 7 bases and 2 bases, in that order; junction bases with no gene match: 9. The CDR3 DNA reads as TGTGCCAGCGACAGGGTAGGGACGACTGGGGCCAACGTCCTGACTTTC. It encodes CASDRVGTTGANVLTF.

J is TRBJ2-7 and V is TRBV5-1, with no clear D. This CDR3 is 12 amino acids long. Deletions cut 0 bases from V and 4 bases from J, with 5 bases between. The germline gives CDR1 SGHRS, CDR2 YFSETQ. This chain's CDR3 is CASSLEQYEQYF. In DNA form, the CDR3 reads TGCGCCAGCAGCTTGGAGCAGTACGAGCAGTACTTC.

This rearrangement joins TRBV5-1 to TRBJ2-5; TRBD2 is a possible D gene (7 bases). CDR3 length: 13 amino acids. Germline V gives CDR1 SGHRS, CDR2 YFSETQ. V was trimmed by 7 bases and J by 0 bases, leaving 10 bases between them. The CDR3 nucleotides are TGCGCCAGCCGGGGGGCGAACCAAGAGACCCAGTACTTC. Encoded protein: CASRGANQETQYF.

This clone was observed a single time. The V call is TRBV18, the J call TRBJ1-3; D is possibly TRBD1 (6 bases). V gave up 6 bases and J gave up 3 bases, with 15 bases separating them. The germline gives CDR1 KGHSH, CDR2 LQKENI. This CDR3 has 15 amino acids. CDR3 DNA: TGTGCCAGCTCGGACCAGGGGATCGGTGGAAACACCATATATTTT. It is translated as CASSDQGIGGNTIYF.

This sequence joins TRBV9 and TRBJ2-5; 10 nucleotides agree with TRBD2. Trimming took 4 bases from V and 4 from J; bases not matched to a gene: 7. The length of the CDR3 is 15 residues. Germline CDR1 is SGDLS and CDR2 is YYNGEE. The DNA of the CDR3 is TGTGCCAGCAGCTCCTCTAGCGGGAGAGGAGAGACCCAGTACTTC. Protein: CASSSSSGRGETQYF.